This entry lists 7 T cell receptor beta chains sequenced from one sample in a study of T cell responses to AZD1222 COVID-19 vaccine. Assay used: immunoSEQ multiplex PCR; TCRdb lists only in-frame clones, some missing. The sample contains about 120,000 clones, over 75% of which appear only once. The sample was peripheral blood, taken 28 days after the second dose of the MenACWY control vaccine. Receptor source: an adult who received the MenACWY meningococcal vaccine as a control.

V gene TRBV11-3 combines with J gene TRBJ2-1, with D perhaps TRBD1 (6 bases). Trimming shortened V by 1 base and J by 4 bases, and 14 bases separated the two germline ends. CDR1 is SGHNT and CDR2 is YENEEA in the germline V gene. CDR3 size: 16 residues. The CDR3 nucleotides are TGTGCCAGCAGCTTAGTGTCCAGGGGCCGATACAATGAGCAGTTCTTC. Protein product: CASSLVSRGRYNEQFF. Looking up the rest from reference TRBV11-3 and TRBJ2-1 gives the full variable domain: EAGVVQSPRYKIIEKKQPVAFWCNPISGHNTLYWYLQNLGQGPELLIRYENEEAVDDSQLPKDRFSAERLKGVDSTLKIQPAELGDSAVYLCASSLVSRGRYNEQFFGPGTRLTVL.

This clone was counted once. The V call is TRBV24-1, the J call TRBJ2-3; tentatively, D is TRBD1 (5 bases). The CDR3 runs to 16 residues. The V end was cut by 1 base, the J end by 7 bases, with 17 bases between. Germline assignment: CDR1 KGHDR and CDR2 SFDVKD. This chain's CDR3 is CATSDFGASGLNTQYF. DNA for the CDR3: TGTGCCACCAGTGATTTTGGTGCGTCAGGGTTAAATACGCAGTATTTT.

This chain uses TRBV7-2 with TRBJ1-1; no reliable D call. The CDR3 has 13 residues. Trimming cost V 2 bases and J 5 bases, with 9 bases left between them. Germline V gene sequence: CDR1 SGHTA, CDR2 FQGNSA. CDR3 sequence: CASSLTTETEAFF. As DNA, the CDR3 is TGTGCCAGCAGCTTAACCACAGAAACTGAAGCTTTCTTT.

The chain combines TRBV11-2 with TRBJ2-3, with 7 bases that match TRBD2. CDR1 is SGHAT and CDR2 is FQNNGV in the germline V gene. This CDR3 comprises 16 residues. The V gene end was trimmed by 1 base and the J gene end by 2 bases; junction bases not matched to a gene: 6. CDR3 protein: CASSLAGRGFTDTQYF. The CDR3 nucleotides read TGTGCCAGCAGCTTAGCGGGGCGGGGGTTCACAGATACGCAGTATTTT.

V usage is TRBV28 and J usage is TRBJ2-7, with TRBD1 matching over 7 bases. The V gene end was trimmed by 2 bases and the J gene end by 1 base; junction bases not matched to a gene: 2. CDR3 size: 14 residues. Germline V gives CDR1 MDHEN, CDR2 SYDVKM. Here the CDR3 reads CASSLGTASYEQYF. In DNA form, the CDR3 reads TGTGCCAGCAGTTTAGGGACAGCATCCTACGAGCAGTACTTC.

The chain combines TRBV7-9 with TRBJ1-1, with TRBD1 as a possible D gene (6 bases). V was pared by 6 bases and J by 4 bases, with 15 bases between. Germline V gene lookup returns CDR1 SEHNR and CDR2 FQNEAQ (reference sequence). The CDR3 is made up of 14 amino acids. As DNA, the CDR3 is TGTGCCAGCAGGTCAACGGGAGGGGGCACTGAAGCTTTCTTT. This translates into CASRSTGGGTEAFF. Variable domain in full (rest from reference TRBV7-9 and TRBJ1-1): DTGVSQNPRHKITKRGQNVTFRCDPISEHNRLYWYRQTLGQGPEFLTYFQNEAQLEKSRLLSDRFSAERPKGSFSTLEIQRTEQGDSAMYLCASRSTGGGTEAFFGQGTRLTVV.

This chain connects TRBV6-5 to TRBJ1-3; the match to TRBD1 covers 8 bases. V shed 2 bases, J shed 4 bases, and the junction held 7 bases outside the gene matches. CDR3 length: 16 amino acids. Germline V CDR1 and CDR2: MNHEY, SVGAGI. CDR3 DNA: TGTGCCAGCAGTTACGGCCAGGGGGCTTCAGGAAACACCATATATTTT. Amino acids: CASSYGQGASGNTIYF.